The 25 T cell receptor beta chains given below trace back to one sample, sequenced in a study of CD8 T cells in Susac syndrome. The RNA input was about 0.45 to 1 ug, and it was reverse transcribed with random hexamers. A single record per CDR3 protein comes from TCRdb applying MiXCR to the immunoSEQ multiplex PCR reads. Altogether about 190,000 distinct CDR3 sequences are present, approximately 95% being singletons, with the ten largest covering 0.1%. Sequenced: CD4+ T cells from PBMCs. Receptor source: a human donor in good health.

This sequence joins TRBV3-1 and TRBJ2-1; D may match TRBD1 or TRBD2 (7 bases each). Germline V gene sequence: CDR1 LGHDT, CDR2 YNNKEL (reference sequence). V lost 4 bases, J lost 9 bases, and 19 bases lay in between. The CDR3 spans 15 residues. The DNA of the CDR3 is TGTGCCAGCAGCCTTTCAGCAGGGGGGGCCTCTGAGCAGTTCTTC. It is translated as CASSLSAGGASEQFF.

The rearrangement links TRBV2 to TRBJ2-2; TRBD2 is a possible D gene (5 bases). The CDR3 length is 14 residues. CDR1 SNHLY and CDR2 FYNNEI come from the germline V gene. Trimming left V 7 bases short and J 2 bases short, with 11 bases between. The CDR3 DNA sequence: TGTGCCAGCATAACCGGGGATAACACCGGGGAGCTGTTTTTT. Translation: CASITGDNTGELFF.

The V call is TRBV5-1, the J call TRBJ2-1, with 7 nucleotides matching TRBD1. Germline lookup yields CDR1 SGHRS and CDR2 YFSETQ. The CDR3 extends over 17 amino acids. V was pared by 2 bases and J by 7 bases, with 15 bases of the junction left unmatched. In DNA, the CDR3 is TGCGCCAGCAGCTTCCCCCCTACCGGACAGGTGAGGAATGAGCAGTTCTTC. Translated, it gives CASSFPPTGQVRNEQFF.

The CDR3 region is CASSSKKGGDTQYF. DNA for the CDR3: TGTGCCAGCAGCTCAAAAAAGGGGGGAGATACGCAGTATTTT. This chain uses TRBV5-4 with TRBJ2-3, with D possibly called TRBD1 or TRBD2 (6 bases each). Germline V gene lookup returns CDR1 SGHNT and CDR2 YYREEE (reference sequence). This CDR3 has 14 residues. V lost 3 bases and J lost 5, with 13 bases in between.

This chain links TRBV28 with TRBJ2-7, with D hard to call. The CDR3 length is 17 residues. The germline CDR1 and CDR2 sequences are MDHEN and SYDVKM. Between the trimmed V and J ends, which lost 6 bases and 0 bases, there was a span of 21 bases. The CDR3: CASSRFRRDPSSYEQYF. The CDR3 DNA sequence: TGTGCCAGCAGCCGGTTTCGGCGCGATCCGAGCTCCTACGAGCAGTACTTC.

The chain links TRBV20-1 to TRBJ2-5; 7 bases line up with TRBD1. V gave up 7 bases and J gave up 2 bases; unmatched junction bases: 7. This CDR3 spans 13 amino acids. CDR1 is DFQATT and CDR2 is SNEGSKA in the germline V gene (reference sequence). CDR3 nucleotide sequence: TGCAGTGTTGAGGGACAGAGGCAAGAGACCCAGTACTTC. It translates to CSVEGQRQETQYF.

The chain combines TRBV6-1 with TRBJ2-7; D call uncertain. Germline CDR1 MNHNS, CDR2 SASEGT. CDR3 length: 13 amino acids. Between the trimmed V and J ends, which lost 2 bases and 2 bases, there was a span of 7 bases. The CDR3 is CASSERWTYEQYF. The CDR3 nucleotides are TGTGCCAGCAGTGAACGGTGGACCTACGAGCAGTACTTC.

CDR3 coding DNA: TGTGCCAGCCGACAGGGAGGCAATCAGCCCCAGCATTTT. Protein product: CASRQGGNQPQHF. J is TRBJ1-5 and V is TRBV19; TRBD1 matches 7 bases. CDR1 and CDR2 (germline): LNHDA, SQIVND (reference sequence). This CDR3 is built from 13 residues. V trimming: 9 bases; J trimming: 2 bases; junction bases outside the gene matches: 4.

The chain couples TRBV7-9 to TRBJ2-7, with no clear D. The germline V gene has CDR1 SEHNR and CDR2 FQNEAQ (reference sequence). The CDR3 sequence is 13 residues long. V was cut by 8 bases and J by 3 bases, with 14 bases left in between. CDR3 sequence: CASGNQIVYEQYF. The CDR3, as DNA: TGTGCCAGCGGCAACCAAATTGTCTACGAGCAGTACTTC.

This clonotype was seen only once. Written as DNA, the CDR3 is TGCGCCAGCAGCCAAGACGGTCGGGGGTCCTCCTACAATGAGCAGTTCTTC. It specifies CASSQDGRGSSYNEQFF. This chain uses TRBV4-3 with TRBJ2-1; possibly TRBD2 for D (6 bases). Per germline, CDR1 LGHNA and CDR2 YSLEER. V shed 0 bases and J shed 0 bases, with 12 bases lying between them. CDR3 size: 17 residues.

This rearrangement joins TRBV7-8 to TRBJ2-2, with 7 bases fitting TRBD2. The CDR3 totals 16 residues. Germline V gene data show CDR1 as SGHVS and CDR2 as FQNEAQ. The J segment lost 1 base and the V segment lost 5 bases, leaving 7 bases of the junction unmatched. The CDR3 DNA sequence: TGTGCCAGCAGCCCCACGGGGGGTTGGAACACCGGGGAGCTGTTTTTT. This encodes CASSPTGGWNTGELFF.

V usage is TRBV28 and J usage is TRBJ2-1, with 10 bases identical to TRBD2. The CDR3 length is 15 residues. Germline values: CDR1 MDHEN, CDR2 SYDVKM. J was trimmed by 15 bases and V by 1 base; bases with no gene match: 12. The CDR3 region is CASSLLGSGGSLLFF. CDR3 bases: TGTGCCAGCAGTTTATTGGGTAGCGGGGGGTCGCTTTTGTTCTTC.

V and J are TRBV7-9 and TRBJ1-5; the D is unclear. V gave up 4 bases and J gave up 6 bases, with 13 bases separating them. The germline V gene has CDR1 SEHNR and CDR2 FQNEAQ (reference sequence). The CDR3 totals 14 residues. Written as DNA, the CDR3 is TGTGCCAGCAGCTCAGACACGGAGGGTCAGCCCCAGCATTTT. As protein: CASSSDTEGQPQHF.

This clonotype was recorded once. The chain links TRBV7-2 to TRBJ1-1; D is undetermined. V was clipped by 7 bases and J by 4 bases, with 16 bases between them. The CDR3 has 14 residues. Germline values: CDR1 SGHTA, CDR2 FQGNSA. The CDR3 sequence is CASTVSGASTEAFF. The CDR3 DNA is TGTGCCAGCACCGTCTCCGGAGCCAGCACTGAAGCTTTCTTT.

DNA of the CDR3: TGCAGCGTGGGGGAAAAAGAGACCCAGTACTTC. This translates into CSVGEKETQYF. The chain joins TRBV29-1 to TRBJ2-5; D is perhaps TRBD1 or TRBD2 (5 bases each). The CDR3 contains 11 residues. In germline, CDR1 is SQVTM, CDR2 ANQGSEA. V lost 6 bases, J lost 3 bases, and 8 bases lay in between.

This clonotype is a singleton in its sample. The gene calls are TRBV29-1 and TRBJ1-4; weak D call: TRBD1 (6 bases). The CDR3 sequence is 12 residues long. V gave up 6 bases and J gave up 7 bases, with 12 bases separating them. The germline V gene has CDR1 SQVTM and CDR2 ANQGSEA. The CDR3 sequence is CSVLQGSEKLFF. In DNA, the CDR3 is TGCAGCGTGTTACAGGGTTCTGAAAAACTGTTTTTT.

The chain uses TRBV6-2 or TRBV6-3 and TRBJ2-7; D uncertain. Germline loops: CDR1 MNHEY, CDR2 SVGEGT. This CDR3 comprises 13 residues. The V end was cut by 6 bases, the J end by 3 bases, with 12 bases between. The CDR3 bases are TGTGCCAGCAGATCAGGCGGCTACTACGAGCAGTACGTC. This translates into CASRSGGYYEQYV.

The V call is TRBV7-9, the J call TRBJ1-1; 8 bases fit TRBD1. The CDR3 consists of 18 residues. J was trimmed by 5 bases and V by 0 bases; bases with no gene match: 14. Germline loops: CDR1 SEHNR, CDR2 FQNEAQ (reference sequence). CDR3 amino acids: CASSLARAGGVQATEAFF. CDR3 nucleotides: TGTGCCAGCAGCTTAGCGAGGGCAGGGGGCGTCCAGGCGACTGAAGCTTTCTTT.

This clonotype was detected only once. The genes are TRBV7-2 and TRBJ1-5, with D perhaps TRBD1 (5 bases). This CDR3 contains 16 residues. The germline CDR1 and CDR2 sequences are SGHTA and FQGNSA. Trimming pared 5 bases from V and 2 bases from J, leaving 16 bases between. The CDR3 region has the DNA TGTGCCAGCAGCCCCAGTAGCGGGACGGGCAATCAGCCCCAGCATTTT. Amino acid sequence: CASSPSSGTGNQPQHF.

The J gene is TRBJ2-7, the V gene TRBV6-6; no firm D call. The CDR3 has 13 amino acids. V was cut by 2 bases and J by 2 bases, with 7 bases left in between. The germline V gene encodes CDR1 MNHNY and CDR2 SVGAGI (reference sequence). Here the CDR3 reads CASSYIPAYEQYV. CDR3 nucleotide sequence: TGTGCCAGCAGTTACATTCCCGCCTACGAGCAGTACGTC.

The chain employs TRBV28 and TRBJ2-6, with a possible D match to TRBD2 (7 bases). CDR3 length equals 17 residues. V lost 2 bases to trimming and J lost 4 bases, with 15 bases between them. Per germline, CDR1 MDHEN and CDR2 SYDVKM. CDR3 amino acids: CASSLGGAASGANVLTF. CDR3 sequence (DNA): TGTGCCAGCAGTTTAGGGGGGGCGGCGTCGGGGGCCAACGTCCTGACTTTC.

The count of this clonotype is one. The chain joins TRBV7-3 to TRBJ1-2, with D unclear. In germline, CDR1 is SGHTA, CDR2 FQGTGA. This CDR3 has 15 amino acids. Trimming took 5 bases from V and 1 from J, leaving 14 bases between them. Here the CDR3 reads CASSHGHPFNYGYTF. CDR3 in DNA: TGTGCCAGCAGCCACGGGCACCCCTTTAACTATGGCTACACCTTC.

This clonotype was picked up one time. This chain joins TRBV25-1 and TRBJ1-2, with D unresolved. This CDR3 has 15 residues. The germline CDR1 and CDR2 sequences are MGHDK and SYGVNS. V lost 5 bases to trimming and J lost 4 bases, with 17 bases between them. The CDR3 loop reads CASSHLGGSLYGYTF. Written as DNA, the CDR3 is TGTGCCAGCAGTCACTTAGGCGGTTCCCTCTATGGCTACACCTTC.

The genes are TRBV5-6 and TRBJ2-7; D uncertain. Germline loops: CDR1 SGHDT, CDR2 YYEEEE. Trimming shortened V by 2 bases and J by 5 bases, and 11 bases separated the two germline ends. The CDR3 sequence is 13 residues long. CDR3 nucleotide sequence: TGTGCCAGCAGCTTCGTGGGTGCGGACGAGCAGTACGTC. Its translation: CASSFVGADEQYV.

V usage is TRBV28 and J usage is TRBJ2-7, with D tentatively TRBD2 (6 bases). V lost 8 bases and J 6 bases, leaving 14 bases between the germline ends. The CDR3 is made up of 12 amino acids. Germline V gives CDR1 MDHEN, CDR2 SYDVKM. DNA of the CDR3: TGTGCCAGCGGCGCGGGGCTCTCCGAGCAGTACGTC. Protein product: CASGAGLSEQYV.